This T cell receptor (beta chain) was sequenced during a study of blood T cell repertoires in COVID-19. In the case of this clone: Other DNA sequences in the same sample also yield this CDR3.

The CDR3 totals 15 residues. The V and J ends lost 3 bases and 5 bases, in that order; junction bases with no gene match: 3. CDR1 and CDR2 (germline): KGHSH, LQKENI. Some clones are missing from TCRdb's copy, which holds only in-frame ones; the method was immunoSEQ multiplex PCR. Among 400,000 to 500,000 clones listed, more than 70% were seen once. The sequenced sample consisted of PBMCs or T cells enriched from blood (not recorded which). This chain links TRBV18 with TRBJ1-6, with 8 bases identical to TRBD1. The TCR was taken from a woman younger than 35 who had been exposed to COVID-19. The chain's CDR3 is CASSPGQGDNSPLHF. CDR3 in DNA: TGTGCCAGCTCACCTGGACAGGGAGATAATTCACCCCTCCACTTT.